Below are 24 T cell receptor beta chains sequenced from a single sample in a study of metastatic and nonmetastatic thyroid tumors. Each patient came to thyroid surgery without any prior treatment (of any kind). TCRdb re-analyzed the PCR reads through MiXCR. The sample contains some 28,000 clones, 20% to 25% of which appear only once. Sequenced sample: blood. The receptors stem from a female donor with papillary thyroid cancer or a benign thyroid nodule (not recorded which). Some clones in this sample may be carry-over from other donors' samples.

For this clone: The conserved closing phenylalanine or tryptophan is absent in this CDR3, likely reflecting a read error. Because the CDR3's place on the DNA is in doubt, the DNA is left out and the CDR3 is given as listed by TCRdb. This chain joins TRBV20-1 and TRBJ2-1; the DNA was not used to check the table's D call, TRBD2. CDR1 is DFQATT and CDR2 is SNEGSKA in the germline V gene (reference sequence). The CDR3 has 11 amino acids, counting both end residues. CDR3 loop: CSAIRSGGVSL.

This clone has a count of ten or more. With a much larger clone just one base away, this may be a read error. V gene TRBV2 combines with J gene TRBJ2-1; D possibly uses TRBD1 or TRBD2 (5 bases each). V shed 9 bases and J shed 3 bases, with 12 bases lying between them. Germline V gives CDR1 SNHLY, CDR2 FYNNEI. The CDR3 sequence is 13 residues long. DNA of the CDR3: TGTGCCAGTCCCCGGGACGGCTACAATGAGCAGTTCTTC. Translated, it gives CASPRDGYNEQFF.

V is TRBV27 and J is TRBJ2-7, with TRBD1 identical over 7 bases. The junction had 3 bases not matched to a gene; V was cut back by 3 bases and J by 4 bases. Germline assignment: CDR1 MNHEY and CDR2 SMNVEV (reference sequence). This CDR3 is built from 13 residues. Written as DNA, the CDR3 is TGTGCCAGCAGTTTGCTACAGGGGTACGAGCAGTACTTC. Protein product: CASSLLQGYEQYF.

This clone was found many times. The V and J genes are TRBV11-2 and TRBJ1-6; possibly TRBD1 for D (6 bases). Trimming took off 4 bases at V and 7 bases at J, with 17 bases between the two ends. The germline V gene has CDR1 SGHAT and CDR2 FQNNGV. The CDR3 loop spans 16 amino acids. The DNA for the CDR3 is TGTGCCAGCAGCTATAAACGCCCGGGGGCGAATTCACCCCTCCACTTT. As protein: CASSYKRPGANSPLHF.

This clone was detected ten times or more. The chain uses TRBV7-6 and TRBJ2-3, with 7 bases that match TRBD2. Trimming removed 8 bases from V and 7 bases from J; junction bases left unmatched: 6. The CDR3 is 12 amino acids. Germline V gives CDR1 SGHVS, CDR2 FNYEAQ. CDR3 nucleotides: TGTGCCAGCGGGAAAGCGGGGTATACGCAGTATTTT. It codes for CASGKAGYTQYF.

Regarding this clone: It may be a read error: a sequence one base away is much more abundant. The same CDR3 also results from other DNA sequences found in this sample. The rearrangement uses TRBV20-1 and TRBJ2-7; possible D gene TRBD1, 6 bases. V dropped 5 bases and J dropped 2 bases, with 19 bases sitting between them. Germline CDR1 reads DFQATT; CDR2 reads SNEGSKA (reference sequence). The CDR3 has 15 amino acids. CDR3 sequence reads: CSADTARDTTYEQYF. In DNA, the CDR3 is TGCAGTGCTGACACCGCCAGGGACACAACCTACGAGCAGTACTTC.

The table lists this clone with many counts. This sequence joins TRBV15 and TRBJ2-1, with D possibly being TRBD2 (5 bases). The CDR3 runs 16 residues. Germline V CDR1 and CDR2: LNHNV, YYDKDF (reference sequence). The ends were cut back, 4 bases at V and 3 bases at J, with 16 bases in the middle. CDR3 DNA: TGTGCCACCAGCACCCGGAGGTTGGCGGGCTACAATGAGCAGTTCTTC. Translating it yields CATSTRRLAGYNEQFF.

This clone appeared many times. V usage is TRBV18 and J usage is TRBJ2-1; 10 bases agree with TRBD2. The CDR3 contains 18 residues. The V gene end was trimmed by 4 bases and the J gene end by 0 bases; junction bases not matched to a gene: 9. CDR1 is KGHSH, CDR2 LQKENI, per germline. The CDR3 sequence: CASSRDWLAGGSYNEQFF. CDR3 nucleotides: TGTGCCAGCTCACGTGACTGGTTAGCGGGAGGCTCCTACAATGAGCAGTTCTTC.

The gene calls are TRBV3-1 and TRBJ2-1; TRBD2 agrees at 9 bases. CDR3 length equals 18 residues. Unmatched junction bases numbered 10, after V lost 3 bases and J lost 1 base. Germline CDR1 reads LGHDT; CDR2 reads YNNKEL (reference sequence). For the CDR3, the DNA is TGTGCCAGCAGCCATCCCATCGTCCTAGCGGGGTCCTACAATGAGCAGTTCTTC. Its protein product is CASSHPIVLAGSYNEQFF.

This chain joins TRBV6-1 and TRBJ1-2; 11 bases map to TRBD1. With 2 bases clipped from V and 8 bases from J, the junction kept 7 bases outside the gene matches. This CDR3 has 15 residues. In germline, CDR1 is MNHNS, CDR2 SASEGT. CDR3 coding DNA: TGTGCCAGCAGTGAATGGGGGGGACAGGGGGACGGCTACACCTTC. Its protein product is CASSEWGGQGDGYTF.

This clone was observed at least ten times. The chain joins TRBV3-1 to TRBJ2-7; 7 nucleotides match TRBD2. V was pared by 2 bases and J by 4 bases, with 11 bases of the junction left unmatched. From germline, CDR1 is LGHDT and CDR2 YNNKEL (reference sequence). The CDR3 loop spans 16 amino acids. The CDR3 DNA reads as TGTGCCAGCAGCCAAACAGAAGGACTAGATGAATACGAGCAGTACTTC. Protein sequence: CASSQTEGLDEYEQYF.

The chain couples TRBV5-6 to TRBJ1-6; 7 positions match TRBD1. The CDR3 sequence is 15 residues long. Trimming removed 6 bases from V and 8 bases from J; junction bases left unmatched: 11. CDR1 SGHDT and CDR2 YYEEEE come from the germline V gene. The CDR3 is CASTLGGQIYSPLHF. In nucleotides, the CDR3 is TGTGCCAGCACTCTGGGGGGACAGATTTATTCACCCCTCCACTTT.

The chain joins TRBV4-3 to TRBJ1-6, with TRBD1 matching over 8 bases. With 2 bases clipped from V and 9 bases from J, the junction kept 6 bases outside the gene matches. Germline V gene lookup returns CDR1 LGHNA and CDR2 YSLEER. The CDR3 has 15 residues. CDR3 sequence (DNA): TGCGCCAGCAGCCAATCCGGACAGGGAGGTTCACCCCTCCACTTT. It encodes CASSQSGQGGSPLHF.

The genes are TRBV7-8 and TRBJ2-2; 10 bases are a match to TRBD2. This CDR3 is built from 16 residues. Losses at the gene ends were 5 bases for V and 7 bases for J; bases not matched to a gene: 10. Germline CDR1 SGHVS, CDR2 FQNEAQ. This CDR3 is CASSNRTSGSGGELFF. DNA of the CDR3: TGTGCCAGCAGCAACCGGACTAGCGGAAGTGGCGGGGAGCTGTTTTTT. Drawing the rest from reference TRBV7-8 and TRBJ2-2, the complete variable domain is GAGVSQSPRYKVAKRGQDVALRCDPISGHVSLFWYQQALGQGPEFLTYFQNEAQLDKSGLPSDRFFAERPEGSVSTLKIQRTQQEDSAVYLCASSNRTSGSGGELFFGEGSRLTVL.

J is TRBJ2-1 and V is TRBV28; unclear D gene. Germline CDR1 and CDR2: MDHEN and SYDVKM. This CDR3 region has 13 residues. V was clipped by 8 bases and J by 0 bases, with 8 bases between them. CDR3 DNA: TGTGCCAGCTCTGCTAGCTCCTACAATGAGCAGTTCTTC. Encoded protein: CASSASSYNEQFF.

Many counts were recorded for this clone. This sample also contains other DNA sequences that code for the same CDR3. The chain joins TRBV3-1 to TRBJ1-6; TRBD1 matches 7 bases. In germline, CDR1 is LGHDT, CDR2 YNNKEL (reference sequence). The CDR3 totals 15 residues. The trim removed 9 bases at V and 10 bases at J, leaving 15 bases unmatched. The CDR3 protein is CASGAGGSKGSPLHF. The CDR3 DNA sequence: TGTGCCAGTGGGGCAGGGGGGAGTAAGGGGTCACCCCTCCACTTT.

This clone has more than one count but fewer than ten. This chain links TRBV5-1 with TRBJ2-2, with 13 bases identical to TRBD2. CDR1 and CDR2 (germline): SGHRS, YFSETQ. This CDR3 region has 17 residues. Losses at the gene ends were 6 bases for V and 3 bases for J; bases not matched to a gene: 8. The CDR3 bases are TGCGCCAGCATCCCGGGACTAGCGGGGACCGACACCGGGGAGCTGTTTTTT. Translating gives CASIPGLAGTDTGELFF.

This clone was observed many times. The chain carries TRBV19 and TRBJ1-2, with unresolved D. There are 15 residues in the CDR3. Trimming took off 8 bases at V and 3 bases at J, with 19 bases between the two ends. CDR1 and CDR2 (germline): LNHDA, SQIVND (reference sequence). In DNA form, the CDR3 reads TGTGCCAGTCCCCTCCGGGGTACGAGACACTATGGCTACACCTTC. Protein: CASPLRGTRHYGYTF.

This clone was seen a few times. The CDR3: CASSPSQGKTEAFF. CDR3 bases: TGTGCCAGCAGCCCGTCACAGGGGAAGACTGAAGCTTTCTTT. The V call is TRBV7-6, the J call TRBJ1-1; 7 bases fit TRBD1. V was pared by 5 bases and J by 5 bases, with 8 bases of the junction left unmatched. This CDR3 spans 14 amino acids. Germline V lookup: CDR1 SGHVS, CDR2 FNYEAQ. Full variable domain (rest looked up from reference TRBV7-6 and TRBJ1-1): GAGVSQSPRYKVTKRGQDVALRCDPISGHVSLYWYRQALGQGPEFLTYFNYEAQQDKSGLPNDRFSAERPEGSISTLTIQRTEQRDSAMYRCASSPSQGKTEAFFGQGTRLTVV.

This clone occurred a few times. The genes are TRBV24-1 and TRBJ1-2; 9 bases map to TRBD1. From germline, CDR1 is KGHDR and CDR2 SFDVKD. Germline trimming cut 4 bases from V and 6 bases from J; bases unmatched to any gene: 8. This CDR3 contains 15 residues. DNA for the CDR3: TGTGCCACCAGTGACTCGGACAGGGGTTACGATGGCTACACCTTC. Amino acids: CATSDSDRGYDGYTF.

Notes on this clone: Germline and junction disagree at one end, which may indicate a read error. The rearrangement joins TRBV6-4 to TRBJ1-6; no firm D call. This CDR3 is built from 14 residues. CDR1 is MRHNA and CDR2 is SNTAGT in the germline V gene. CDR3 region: CASIDSVGNSPLHF. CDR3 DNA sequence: TGTGCCAGCATTGACTCGGTGGGGAATTCACCCCTCCACTTT.

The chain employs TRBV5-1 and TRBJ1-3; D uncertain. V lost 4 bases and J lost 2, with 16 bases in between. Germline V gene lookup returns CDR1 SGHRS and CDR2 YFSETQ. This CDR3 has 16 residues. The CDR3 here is CASSRTLGGTGNTIYF. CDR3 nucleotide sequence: TGCGCCAGCAGCCGCACCCTTGGCGGTACTGGAAACACCATATATTTT. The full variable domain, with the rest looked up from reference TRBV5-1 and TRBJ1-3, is KAGVTQTPRYLIKTRGQQVTLSCSPISGHRSVSWYQQTPGQGLQFLFEYFSETQRNKGNFPGRFSGRQFSNSRSEMNVSTLELGDSALYLCASSRTLGGTGNTIYFGEGSWLTVV.

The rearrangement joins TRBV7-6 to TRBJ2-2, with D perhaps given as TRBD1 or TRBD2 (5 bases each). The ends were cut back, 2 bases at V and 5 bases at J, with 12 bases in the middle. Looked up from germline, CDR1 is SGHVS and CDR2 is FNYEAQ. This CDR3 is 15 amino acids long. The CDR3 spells CASSLRGDRTGELFF. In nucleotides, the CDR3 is TGTGCCAGCAGCTTACGAGGGGATAGGACCGGGGAGCTGTTTTTT.

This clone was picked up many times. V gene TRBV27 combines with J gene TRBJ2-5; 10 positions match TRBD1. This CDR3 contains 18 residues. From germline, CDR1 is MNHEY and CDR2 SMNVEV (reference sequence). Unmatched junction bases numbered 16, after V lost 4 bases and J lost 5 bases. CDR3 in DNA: TGTGCCAGCAGTTCACAACAAAGGAGACAGGGGGCCCGGGAGACCCAGTACTTC. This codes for CASSSQQRRQGARETQYF.